Shown below are 32 T cell receptor beta chains from a single sample sequenced in a study of blood T cell repertoires in COVID-19. Assay used: immunoSEQ multiplex PCR; TCRdb lists only in-frame clones, some missing. This sample has roughly 500,000 clones, with around 85% found just once. The sequenced material came from PBMCs or T cells enriched from blood (not recorded which). All receptors come from a woman aged 60-75 years who had recovered from COVID-19.

The chain carries TRBV7-2 and TRBJ1-1, with unresolved D. CDR3 length: 13 amino acids. With 4 bases removed from V and 4 bases from J, the gap between germline ends came to 10 bases. Germline CDR1 SGHTA, CDR2 FQGNSA. The CDR3 protein is CASSWVGGTEAFF. DNA for the CDR3: TGTGCCAGCAGCTGGGTAGGCGGCACTGAAGCTTTCTTT.

On this clone itself: The same CDR3 can be traced to other DNA sequences in this sample. The chain is built from TRBV2 and TRBJ2-7, with TRBD1 matching 10 bases. The CDR3 extends over 14 amino acids. The germline gives CDR1 SNHLY, CDR2 FYNNEI. Trimming at V came to 4 bases and at J to 0 bases, leaving 0 bases not matched to a gene. CDR3 sequence (DNA): TGTGCCAGCAGTGGGACAGGGGGCTCCTACGAGCAGTACTTC. Translated: CASSGTGGSYEQYF.

The chain combines TRBV12-3 or TRBV12-4 with TRBJ1-3; unclear D gene. The CDR3 extends over 13 amino acids. V was cut by 3 bases and J by 5 bases, with 8 bases left in between. The chain's CDR3 is CASSFGFRNTIYF. CDR3 DNA sequence: TGTGCCAGCAGTTTCGGGTTCAGAAACACCATATATTTT.

The chain joins TRBV5-6 to TRBJ2-7; TRBD1 matches 10 bases. The CDR3 has 15 amino acids. Germline V gene sequence: CDR1 SGHDT, CDR2 YYEEEE. The ends lost 3 bases at V and 7 bases at J; junction bases unmatched: 10. The CDR3, as DNA: TGTGCCAGCAGCTGGGGGGACAGGGGACGCGTTGAGCAGTACTTC. The encoded protein is CASSWGDRGRVEQYF. The whole variable domain, remainder taken from reference TRBV5-6 and TRBJ2-7, is DAGVTQSPTHLIKTRGQQVTLRCSPKSGHDTVSWYQQALGQGPQFIFQYYEEEERQRGNFPDRFSGHQFPNYSSELNVNALLLGDSALYLCASSWGDRGRVEQYFGPGTRLTVT.

This clone was counted a single time. This chain links TRBV4-1 with TRBJ2-5; 7 bases agree with TRBD1. Germline trimming cut 1 base from V and 5 bases from J; bases unmatched to any gene: 16. The germline CDR1 and CDR2 sequences are MGHRA and YSYEKL. The length of the CDR3 is 18 residues. The DNA for the CDR3 is TGCGCCAGCAGCCAAGCCTTCGGACAGGCAACATTTAGGGAGACCCAGTACTTC. It is translated as CASSQAFGQATFRETQYF.

The chain joins TRBV11-3 to TRBJ2-1, with a possible D match to TRBD1 (5 bases). The CDR3 sequence is 16 residues long. Germline CDR1 is SGHNT and CDR2 is YENEEA. V lost 2 bases, J lost 8 bases, and 19 bases lay in between. In DNA form, the CDR3 reads TGTGCCAGCAGCTTATCAGCTATCGTTGGGGCCGATGAGCAGTTCTTC. It codes for CASSLSAIVGADEQFF.

This clone was seen only a few times. This chain connects TRBV29-1 to TRBJ2-2; possible D gene TRBD2, 5 bases. Per the germline V gene, CDR1 is SQVTM and CDR2 is ANQGSEA. Trimming removed 1 base at V and 3 bases at J, with 9 bases between. This CDR3 spans 14 amino acids. CDR3 in amino acids: CSVEARADTGELFF. The CDR3 coding sequence is TGCAGCGTTGAAGCGCGGGCGGACACCGGGGAGCTGTTTTTT.

The chain recombines TRBV10-1 with TRBJ2-1; 15 nucleotides align to TRBD2. From germline, CDR1 is WNHNN and CDR2 SYGVQD (reference sequence). V shed 4 bases and J 4 bases; nucleotides not matched to a gene: 5. The CDR3 runs to 17 residues. This CDR3 is CASSGGLAGGPYNEQFF. In DNA form, the CDR3 reads TGCGCCAGCAGTGGGGGACTAGCGGGGGGTCCTTACAATGAGCAGTTCTTC.

Only a few counts were recorded for this clone. The rearrangement links TRBV24-1 to TRBJ2-3; D is possibly TRBD2 (5 bases). The CDR3 has 12 residues. The germline V gene has CDR1 KGHDR and CDR2 SFDVKD. Trimming cost V 9 bases and J 2 bases, with 8 bases left between them. The CDR3 spells CATAGDTDTQYF. CDR3 DNA sequence: TGTGCCACCGCCGGGGACACAGATACGCAGTATTTT.

The CDR3 spells CASSPEGVGTGDYEQYV. CDR3 coding DNA: TGTGCCAGCAGCCCAGAGGGAGTAGGGACTGGGGACTACGAGCAGTACGTC. The chain employs TRBV7-2 and TRBJ2-7, with a possible D match to TRBD2 (6 bases). There are 17 residues in the CDR3. Trimming took 5 bases from V and 3 from J, leaving 23 bases between them. Germline loops: CDR1 SGHTA, CDR2 FQGNSA.

The V call is TRBV12-3 or TRBV12-4, the J call TRBJ1-1; the D gene is possibly TRBD1 (5 bases). Trimming removed 7 bases at V and 7 bases at J, with 13 bases between. This CDR3 contains 12 residues. The CDR3 DNA is TGTGCCAGCACCAGTGGGGGGGTTGAAGCTTTCTTT. This codes for CASTSGGVEAFF.

The gene calls are TRBV12-5 and TRBJ1-2; 8 bases fit TRBD1. This CDR3 is built from 12 residues. With V trimmed by 5 bases and J by 7 bases, 3 bases remained unmatched. CDR1 is LGHNT, CDR2 FRNRAP, per germline. CDR3 sequence reads: CASGQGAAGYTF. In nucleotides, the CDR3 is TGTGCTAGTGGTCAGGGGGCGGCTGGCTACACCTTC.

This clone was observed a few times. The chain employs TRBV2 and TRBJ2-1; 10 bases are shared with TRBD2. The CDR3 is made up of 16 amino acids. V gave up 6 bases and J gave up 8 bases; unmatched junction bases: 13. Per the germline V gene, CDR1 is SNHLY and CDR2 is FYNNEI. The CDR3, as DNA: TGTGCCAGCAGCGTTCAGGGTCAGACTAGCGGGCATGAGCAGTTCTTC. This translates into CASSVQGQTSGHEQFF.

This clone was observed a few times. This rearrangement joins TRBV24-1 to TRBJ1-5; D is undetermined. This CDR3 has 16 residues. The germline V gene encodes CDR1 KGHDR and CDR2 SFDVKD. Between the trimmed V and J ends, which lost 5 bases and 5 bases, there was a span of 18 bases. In DNA form, the CDR3 reads TGTGCCACCAGTGTTGGGTGGGGAGGCGTCGATCAGCCCCAGCATTTT. Amino acid sequence: CATSVGWGGVDQPQHF.

This chain uses TRBV13 with TRBJ1-2; TRBD1 might be the D (5 bases). The germline V gene has CDR1 PRHDT and CDR2 FYEKMQ (reference sequence). CDR3 length: 17 residues. With 4 bases removed from V and 3 bases from J, the gap between germline ends came to 21 bases. The CDR3 here is CASSSFSVGGEDYGYTF. CDR3 DNA: TGTGCCAGCAGCTCCTTTTCGGTCGGGGGAGAGGACTATGGCTACACCTTC.

J is TRBJ1-6 and V is TRBV5-1; tentatively, D is TRBD1 (5 bases). This CDR3 contains 19 residues. Germline lookup yields CDR1 SGHRS and CDR2 YFSETQ. Trimming left V 0 bases short and J 0 bases short, with 16 bases between. CDR3 sequence reads: CASSLGPRIRGSYNSPLHF. The CDR3 DNA is TGCGCCAGCAGCTTGGGGCCCCGGATAAGGGGCTCCTATAATTCACCCCTCCACTTT.

The table lists this clone with a count of one. The DNA for the CDR3 is TGTGCTAGTGGTCAATTGAAAGCGGGGGTCACAGATACGCAGTATTTT. Translating it yields CASGQLKAGVTDTQYF. The chain carries TRBV12-5 and TRBJ2-3; 8 bases fit TRBD2. V trimming: 5 bases; J trimming: 2 bases; junction bases outside the gene matches: 9. CDR3 length: 16 residues. Germline V gene lookup returns CDR1 LGHNT and CDR2 FRNRAP.

This sequence joins TRBV5-6 and TRBJ1-2, with 9 nucleotides matching TRBD1. Per the germline V gene, CDR1 is SGHDT and CDR2 is YYEEEE. After removal of 0 bases from V and 5 bases from J, the junction contained 5 bases not matched to a gene. CDR3 size: 15 residues. The CDR3 spells CASSLEQGAGYGYTF. The CDR3 coding sequence is TGTGCCAGCAGCTTGGAACAGGGGGCGGGATATGGCTACACCTTC.

The V gene is TRBV10-1, the J gene TRBJ2-7; TRBD1 is a possible D gene (5 bases). Germline CDR1 WNHNN, CDR2 SYGVQD (reference sequence). Trimming stripped 6 bases from V and 2 bases from J, with 14 bases between. The CDR3 runs to 14 residues. The CDR3 here is CASRGRPKTYEQYV. The CDR3 DNA is TGCGCCAGCAGGGGGCGCCCGAAGACCTACGAGCAGTACGTC.

V and J are TRBV6-5 and TRBJ2-7, with D maybe TRBD2 (7 bases). The CDR3 consists of 15 residues. V lost 7 bases and J lost 4, with 20 bases in between. Germline V lookup: CDR1 MNHEY, CDR2 SVGAGI. CDR3: CASTPGGPPNYEQYV. CDR3 nucleotide sequence: TGTGCCAGCACCCCCGGGGGGCCCCCTAATTACGAGCAGTACGTC.

This clone was recorded a few times. The chain recombines TRBV3-1 (or the pseudogene TRBV3-2) with TRBJ1-2; perhaps TRBD1 as D (6 bases). V lost 4 bases, J lost 5 bases, and 14 bases lay in between. CDR1 and CDR2 (germline): LGHDT, YNNKEL (reference sequence). The CDR3 consists of 14 residues. CDR3 sequence (DNA): TGTGCCAGCAGCCTAACAGGGATACCTTATGGCTACACCTTC. Translating it yields CASSLTGIPYGYTF.

This rearrangement joins TRBV4-2 to TRBJ2-6, with a weak D call TRBD2 (5 bases). This CDR3 is 18 amino acids long. Germline V gives CDR1 LGHNA, CDR2 YNFKEQ. V lost 0 bases and J lost 0, with 12 bases in between. CDR3 residues: CASSQDTAAGSGANVLTF. The CDR3 coding sequence is TGTGCCAGCAGCCAAGATACCGCCGCGGGCTCTGGGGCCAACGTCCTGACTTTC.

The sample holds one count of this clone. Other DNA sequences in this specimen translate into the identical CDR3. This rearrangement joins TRBV19 to TRBJ2-2; possibly TRBD2 for D (6 bases). CDR3 length equals 15 residues. Trimming pared 3 bases from V and 2 bases from J, leaving 10 bases between. Per the germline V gene, CDR1 is LNHDA and CDR2 is SQIVND (reference sequence). CDR3 sequence reads: CASSIGTANTGELFF. The CDR3 DNA sequence: TGTGCCAGTAGTATTGGGACTGCAAACACCGGGGAGCTGTTTTTT. The whole variable domain, filled in from reference TRBV19 and TRBJ2-2, reads DGGITQSPKYLFRKEGQNVTLSCEQNLNHDAMYWYRQDPGQGLRLIYYSQIVNDFQKGDIAEGYSVSREKKESFPLTVTSAQKNPTAFYLCASSIGTANTGELFFGEGSRLTVL.

The genes are TRBV13 and TRBJ1-5; 7 nucleotides line up with TRBD1. J gave up 7 bases and V 0 bases, and 9 bases lay outside the gene matches. Looked up from germline, CDR1 is PRHDT and CDR2 is FYEKMQ (reference sequence). The CDR3 spans 16 residues. CDR3 coding DNA: TGTGCCAGCAGCTTAGGCCCTAGACAGGGCGGGCAGCCCCAGCATTTT. Translation: CASSLGPRQGGQPQHF.

The chain employs TRBV7-6 and TRBJ1-3, with TRBD1 as a possible D gene (5 bases). CDR3 length equals 16 residues. Trimming pared 4 bases from V and 2 bases from J, leaving 15 bases between. Germline V gives CDR1 SGHVS, CDR2 FNYEAQ. The CDR3 reads CASSWGLLGAGNTIYF. Written as DNA, the CDR3 is TGTGCCAGCAGCTGGGGACTCCTCGGCGCTGGAAACACCATATATTTT.

Notes on this clone: The same CDR3 arises from other DNA sequences in this sample as well. V usage is TRBV6-5 and J usage is TRBJ1-1; maybe TRBD1 (5 bases). CDR1 MNHEY and CDR2 SVGAGI come from the germline V gene. The CDR3 totals 14 residues. The V and J ends lost 0 bases and 4 bases respectively, with 9 bases between them. Here the CDR3 reads CASSYSRGGTEAFF. The CDR3 DNA reads as TGTGCCAGCAGTTACTCCCGGGGGGGCACTGAAGCTTTCTTT.

The gene calls are TRBV14 and TRBJ1-6; TRBD1 is a possible D gene (6 bases). Germline CDR1 is SGHDN and CDR2 is FVKESK. Trimming removed 3 bases from V and 5 bases from J, with 23 bases in between. The CDR3 runs to 19 residues. CDR3 in amino acids: CASSQASWGQGVDNSPLHF. The CDR3 DNA is TGTGCCAGCAGCCAGGCCTCATGGGGGCAAGGGGTGGATAATTCACCCCTCCACTTT. The full variable domain, its missing parts supplied by reference TRBV14 and TRBJ1-6, is EAGVTQFPSHSVIEKGQTVTLRCDPISGHDNLYWYRRVMGKEIKFLLHFVKESKQDESGMPNNRFLAERTGGTYSTLKVQPAELEDSGVYFCASSQASWGQGVDNSPLHFGNGTRLTVT.

This clone was found a few times. The J gene is TRBJ2-7, the V gene TRBV24-1; no clear D. V lost 5 bases, J lost 1 base, and 5 bases lay in between. The CDR3 runs to 12 residues. Looked up from germline, CDR1 is KGHDR and CDR2 is SFDVKD. The CDR3 DNA reads TGTGCCACCAGTGCAGTTTCCTACGAGCAGTACTTC. Its translation: CATSAVSYEQYF.

This chain joins TRBV5-1 and TRBJ2-3; the match to TRBD1 covers 7 bases. The CDR3 runs to 16 residues. The junction had 7 bases not matched to a gene; V was cut back by 3 bases and J by 0 bases. Germline-derived CDR1 and CDR2 are SGHRS and YFSETQ. The CDR3 loop reads CASSYSDRASTDTQYF. Here the CDR3 DNA reads TGCGCCAGCAGCTACTCCGACAGGGCTAGCACAGATACGCAGTATTTT.

The CDR3 is CASSLDLVSTEKLFF. CDR3 DNA: TGTGCCAGCAGCTTAGATCTGGTGTCGACAGAAAAACTGTTTTTT. This chain links TRBV11-2 with TRBJ1-4, with unresolved D. The CDR3 loop spans 15 amino acids. Germline V gene data show CDR1 as SGHAT and CDR2 as FQNNGV. V was clipped by 0 bases and J by 8 bases, with 13 bases between them.

The chain joins TRBV9 to TRBJ1-1, with a possible D match to TRBD1 (5 bases). There are 14 residues in the CDR3. With 0 bases removed from V and 3 bases from J, the gap between germline ends came to 9 bases. Germline V gene data show CDR1 as SGDLS and CDR2 as YYNGEE. The CDR3 loop reads CASSVGWGDTEAFF. The CDR3 DNA reads as TGTGCCAGCAGCGTAGGGTGGGGGGACACTGAAGCTTTCTTT.

The chain uses TRBV6-5 and TRBJ2-7; maybe TRBD1 (6 bases). CDR1 and CDR2 from the germline V gene are MNHEY and SVGAGI. The CDR3 extends over 16 amino acids. V gave up 2 bases and J gave up 3 bases, with 17 bases separating them. CDR3 nucleotide sequence: TGTGCCAGCAGTTACAGTAGGGACACTCTTTTCTACGAGCAGTACTTC. Protein product: CASSYSRDTLFYEQYF.